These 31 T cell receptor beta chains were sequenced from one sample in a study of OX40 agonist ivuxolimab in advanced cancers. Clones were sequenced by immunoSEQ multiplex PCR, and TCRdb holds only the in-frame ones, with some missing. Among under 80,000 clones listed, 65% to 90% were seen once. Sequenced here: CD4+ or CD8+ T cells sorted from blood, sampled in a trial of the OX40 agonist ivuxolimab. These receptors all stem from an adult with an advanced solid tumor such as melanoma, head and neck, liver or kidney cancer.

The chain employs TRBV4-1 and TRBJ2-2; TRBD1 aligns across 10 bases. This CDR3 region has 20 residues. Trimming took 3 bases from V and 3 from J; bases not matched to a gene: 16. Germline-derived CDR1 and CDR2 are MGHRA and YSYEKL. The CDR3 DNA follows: TGCGCCAGCAGCCAGCACCAGACAGGGGGCGGCGGGACCGACACCGGGGAGCTGTTTTTT. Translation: CASSQHQTGGGGTDTGELFF.

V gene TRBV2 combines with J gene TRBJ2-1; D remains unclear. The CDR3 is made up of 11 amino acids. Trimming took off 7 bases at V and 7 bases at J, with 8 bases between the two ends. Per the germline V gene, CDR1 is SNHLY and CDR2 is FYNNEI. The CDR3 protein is CASTLKNEQFF. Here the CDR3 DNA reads TGTGCCAGCACCCTCAAGAATGAGCAGTTCTTC.

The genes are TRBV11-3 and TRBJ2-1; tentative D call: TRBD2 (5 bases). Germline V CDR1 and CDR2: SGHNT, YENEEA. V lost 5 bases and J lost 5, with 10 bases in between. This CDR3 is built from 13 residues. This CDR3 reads CASSLVGDNEQFF. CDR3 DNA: TGTGCCAGCAGCCTAGTCGGGGACAATGAGCAGTTCTTC.

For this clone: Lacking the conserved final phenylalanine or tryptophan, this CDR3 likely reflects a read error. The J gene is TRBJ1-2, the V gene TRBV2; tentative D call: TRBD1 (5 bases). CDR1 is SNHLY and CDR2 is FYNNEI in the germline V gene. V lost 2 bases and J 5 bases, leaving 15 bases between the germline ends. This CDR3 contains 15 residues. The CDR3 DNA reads TGTGCCAGCAGTGAACGGGACGTAGGTTCATATGGCTACACCCTC. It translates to CASSERDVGSYGYTL.

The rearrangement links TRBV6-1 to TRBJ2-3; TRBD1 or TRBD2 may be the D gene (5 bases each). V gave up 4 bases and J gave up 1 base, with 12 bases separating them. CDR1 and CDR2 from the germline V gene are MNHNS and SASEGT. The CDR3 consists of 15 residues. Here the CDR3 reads CASSGNTGRTDTQYF. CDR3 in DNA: TGTGCCAGCAGTGGGAATACGGGGCGCACAGATACGCAGTATTTT.

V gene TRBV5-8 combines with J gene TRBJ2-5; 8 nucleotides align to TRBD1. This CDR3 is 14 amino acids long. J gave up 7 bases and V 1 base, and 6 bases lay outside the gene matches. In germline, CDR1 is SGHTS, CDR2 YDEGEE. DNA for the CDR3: TGTGCCAGCAGCTTGTCGACAGGGGTGGGGACCCAGTACTTC. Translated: CASSLSTGVGTQYF.

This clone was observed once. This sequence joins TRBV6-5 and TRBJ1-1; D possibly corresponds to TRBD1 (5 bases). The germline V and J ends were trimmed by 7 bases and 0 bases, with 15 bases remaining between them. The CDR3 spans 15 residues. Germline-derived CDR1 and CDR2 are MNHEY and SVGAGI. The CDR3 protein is CASKERTSLNTEAFF. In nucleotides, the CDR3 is TGTGCCAGCAAAGAAAGGACATCCTTGAACACTGAAGCTTTCTTT.

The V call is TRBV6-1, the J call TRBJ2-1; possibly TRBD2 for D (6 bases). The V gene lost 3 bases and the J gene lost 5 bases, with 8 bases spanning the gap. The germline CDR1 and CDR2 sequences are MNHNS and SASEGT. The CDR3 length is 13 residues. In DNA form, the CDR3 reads TGTGCCAGCAGTGAGCGACTAGACAATGAGCAGTTCTTC. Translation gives CASSERLDNEQFF.

CDR3 residues: CASSQGGATSGNNEQFF. The CDR3 nucleotides read TGTGCCAGCAGCCAAGGAGGGGCGACTAGCGGAAACAATGAGCAGTTCTTC. The rearrangement joins TRBV14 to TRBJ2-1; 9 bases agree with TRBD2. With 1 base clipped from V and 5 bases from J, the junction kept 9 bases outside the gene matches. Germline lookup yields CDR1 SGHDN and CDR2 FVKESK. The CDR3 has 17 amino acids.

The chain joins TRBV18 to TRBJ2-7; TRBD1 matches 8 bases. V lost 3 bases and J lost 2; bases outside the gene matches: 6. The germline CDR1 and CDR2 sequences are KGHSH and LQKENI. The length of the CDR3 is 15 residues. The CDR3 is CASSPQQGVTYEQYF. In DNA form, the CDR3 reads TGTGCCAGCTCACCGCAACAGGGGGTCACCTACGAGCAGTACTTC.

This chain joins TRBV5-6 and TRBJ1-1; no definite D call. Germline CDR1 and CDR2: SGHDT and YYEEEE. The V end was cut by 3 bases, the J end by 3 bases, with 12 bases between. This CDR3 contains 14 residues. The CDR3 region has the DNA TGTGCCAGCAGCTCAGACAATTACCACACTGAAGCTTTCTTT. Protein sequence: CASSSDNYHTEAFF.

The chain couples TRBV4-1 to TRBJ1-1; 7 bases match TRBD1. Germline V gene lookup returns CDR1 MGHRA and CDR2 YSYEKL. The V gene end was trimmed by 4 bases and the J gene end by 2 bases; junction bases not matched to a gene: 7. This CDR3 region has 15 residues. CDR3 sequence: CASSRGEGANTEAFF. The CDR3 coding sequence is TGCGCCAGCAGCCGGGGCGAGGGGGCCAACACTGAAGCTTTCTTT.

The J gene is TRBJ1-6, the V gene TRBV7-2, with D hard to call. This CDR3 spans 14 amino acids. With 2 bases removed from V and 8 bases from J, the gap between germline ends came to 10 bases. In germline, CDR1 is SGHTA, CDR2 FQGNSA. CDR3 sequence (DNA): TGTGCCAGCAGCTTATACGGGGATTATTCACCCCTCCACTTT. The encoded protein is CASSLYGDYSPLHF.

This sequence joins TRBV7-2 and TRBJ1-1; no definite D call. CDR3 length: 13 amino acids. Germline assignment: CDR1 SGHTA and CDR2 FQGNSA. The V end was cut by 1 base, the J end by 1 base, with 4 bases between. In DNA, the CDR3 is TGTGCCAGCAGCTTAGAGGGGAACACTGAAGCTTTCTTT. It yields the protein CASSLEGNTEAFF.

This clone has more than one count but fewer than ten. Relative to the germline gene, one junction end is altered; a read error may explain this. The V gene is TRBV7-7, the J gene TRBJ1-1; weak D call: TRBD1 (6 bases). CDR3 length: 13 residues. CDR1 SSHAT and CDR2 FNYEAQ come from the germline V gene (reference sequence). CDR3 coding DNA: TGTGCTAGCAGCTCGCGACAGGACACTGAAGCTTTCTTT. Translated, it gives CASSSRQDTEAFF.

In nucleotides, the CDR3 is TGTGCCAGCTCCCGGGACCGAGGGGAGACCCAGTACTTC. It encodes CASSRDRGETQYF. The V gene is TRBV18, the J gene TRBJ2-5; D could derive from TRBD1 or TRBD2 (5 bases each). Per the germline V gene, CDR1 is KGHSH and CDR2 is LQKENI. Trimming took 6 bases from V and 5 from J, leaving 13 bases between them. The CDR3 contains 13 residues.

CDR3 region: CASSITGVNTEAFF. The CDR3 region has the DNA TGTGCCAGTAGTATAACAGGGGTGAACACTGAAGCTTTCTTT. This rearrangement joins TRBV19 to TRBJ1-1; TRBD1 matches 7 bases. The CDR3 extends over 14 amino acids. CDR1 LNHDA and CDR2 SQIVND come from the germline V gene (reference sequence). The trim removed 2 bases at V and 0 bases at J, leaving 0 bases unmatched. Based on the CDR3 plus reference TRBV19 and TRBJ1-1, the full variable domain is DGGITQSPKYLFRKEGQNVTLSCEQNLNHDAMYWYRQDPGQGLRLIYYSQIVNDFQKGDIAEGYSVSREKKESFPLTVTSAQKNPTAFYLCASSITGVNTEAFFGQGTRLTVV.

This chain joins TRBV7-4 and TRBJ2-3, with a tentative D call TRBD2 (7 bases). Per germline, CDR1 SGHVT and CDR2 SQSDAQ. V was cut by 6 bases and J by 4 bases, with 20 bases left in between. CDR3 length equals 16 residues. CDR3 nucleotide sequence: TGTGCCAGCAGTTCCCCCTGGGGGGGCGAGGCAGATACGCAGTATTTT. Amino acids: CASSSPWGGEADTQYF.

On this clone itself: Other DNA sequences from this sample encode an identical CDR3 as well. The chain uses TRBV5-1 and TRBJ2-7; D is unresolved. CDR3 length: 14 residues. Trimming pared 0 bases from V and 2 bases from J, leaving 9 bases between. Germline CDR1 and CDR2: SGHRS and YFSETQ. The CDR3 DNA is TGCGCCAGCAGCTTGGACGGGCAGCCCTACGAGCAGTACTTC. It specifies CASSLDGQPYEQYF.

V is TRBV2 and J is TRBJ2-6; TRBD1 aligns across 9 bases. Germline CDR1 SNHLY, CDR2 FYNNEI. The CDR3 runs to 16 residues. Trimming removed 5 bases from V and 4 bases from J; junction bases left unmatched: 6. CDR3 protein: CASSLQGARGANVLTF. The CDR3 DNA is TGTGCCAGCAGTCTACAGGGGGCGCGGGGGGCCAACGTCCTGACTTTC.

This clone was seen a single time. CDR3 protein: CASSFDSLYGYTF. CDR3 DNA sequence: TGTGCCAGCAGCTTCGACAGCCTCTATGGCTACACCTTC. The gene calls are TRBV11-2 and TRBJ1-2; TRBD1 might be the D (5 bases). The CDR3 runs 13 residues. V lost 3 bases and J lost 4, with 9 bases in between. Germline values: CDR1 SGHAT, CDR2 FQNNGV.

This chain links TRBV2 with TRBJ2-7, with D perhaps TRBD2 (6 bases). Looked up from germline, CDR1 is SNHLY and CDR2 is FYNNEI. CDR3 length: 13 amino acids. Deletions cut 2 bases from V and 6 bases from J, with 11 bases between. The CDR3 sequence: CASSERESGEQYF. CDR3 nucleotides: TGTGCCAGCAGTGAACGGGAGTCGGGCGAGCAGTACTTC.

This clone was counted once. Here the CDR3 reads CASGTGGLGELFF. CDR3 nucleotides: TGTGCCAGCGGGACAGGGGGCCTCGGGGAGCTGTTTTTT. The rearrangement uses TRBV11-1 and TRBJ2-2, with 12 positions matching TRBD1. Germline V gene data show CDR1 as SGHAT and CDR2 as FQDESV (reference sequence). This CDR3 has 13 amino acids. With V trimmed by 8 bases and J by 7 bases, 2 bases remained unmatched. Full variable domain (outside the CDR3, taken from reference TRBV11-1 and TRBJ2-2): EAEVAQSPRYKITEKSQAVAFWCDPISGHATLYWYRQILGQGPELLVQFQDESVVDDSQLPKDRFSAERLKGVDSTLKIQPAELGDSAMYLCASGTGGLGELFFGEGSRLTVL.

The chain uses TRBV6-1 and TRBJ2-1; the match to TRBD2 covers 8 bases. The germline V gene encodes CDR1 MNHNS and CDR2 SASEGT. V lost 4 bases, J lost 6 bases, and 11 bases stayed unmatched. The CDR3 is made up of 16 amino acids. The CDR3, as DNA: TGTGCCAGCAGTGGACGACTAGCGTCCAGACTCAATGAGCAGTTCTTC. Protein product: CASSGRLASRLNEQFF.

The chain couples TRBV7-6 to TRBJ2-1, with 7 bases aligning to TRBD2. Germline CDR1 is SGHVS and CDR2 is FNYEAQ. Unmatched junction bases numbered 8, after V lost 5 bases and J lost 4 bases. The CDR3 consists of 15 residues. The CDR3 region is CASSPGVGGYNEQFF. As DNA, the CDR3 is TGTGCCAGCAGCCCCGGTGTCGGGGGGTACAATGAGCAGTTCTTC.

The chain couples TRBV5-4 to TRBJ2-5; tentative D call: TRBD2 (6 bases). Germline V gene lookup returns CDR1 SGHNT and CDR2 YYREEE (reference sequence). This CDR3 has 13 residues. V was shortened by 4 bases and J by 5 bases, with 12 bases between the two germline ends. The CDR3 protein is CASSRDSGETQYF. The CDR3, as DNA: TGTGCCAGCAGCAGGGACTCGGGCGAGACCCAGTACTTC.

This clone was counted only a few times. CDR3 bases: TGTGCCAGCAGCGGCACCGGGGAGCTGTTTTTT. This encodes CASSGTGELFF. The chain is built from TRBV9 and TRBJ2-2, with unresolved D. Looked up from germline, CDR1 is SGDLS and CDR2 is YYNGEE. This CDR3 is 11 amino acids long. V was shortened by 3 bases and J by 4 bases, with 1 base between the two germline ends.

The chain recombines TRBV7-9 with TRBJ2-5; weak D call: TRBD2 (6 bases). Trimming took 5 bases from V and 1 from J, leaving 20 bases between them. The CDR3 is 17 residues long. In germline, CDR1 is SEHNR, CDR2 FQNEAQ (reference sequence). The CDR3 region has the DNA TGTGCCAGCAGCCCTAGCTTTGGGGAGGTGATCCAAGAGACCCAGTACTTC. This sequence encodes CASSPSFGEVIQETQYF. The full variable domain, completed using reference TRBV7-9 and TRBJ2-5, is DTGVSQNPRHKITKRGQNVTFRCDPISEHNRLYWYRQTLGQGPEFLTYFQNEAQLEKSRLLSDRFSAERPKGSFSTLEIQRTEQGDSAMYLCASSPSFGEVIQETQYFGPGTRLLVL.

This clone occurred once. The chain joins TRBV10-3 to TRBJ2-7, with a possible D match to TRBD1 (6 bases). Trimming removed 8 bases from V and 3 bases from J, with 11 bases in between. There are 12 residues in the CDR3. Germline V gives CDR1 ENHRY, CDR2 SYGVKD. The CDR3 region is CAIGRDNYEQYF. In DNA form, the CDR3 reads TGTGCCATCGGCCGGGACAACTACGAGCAGTACTTC.

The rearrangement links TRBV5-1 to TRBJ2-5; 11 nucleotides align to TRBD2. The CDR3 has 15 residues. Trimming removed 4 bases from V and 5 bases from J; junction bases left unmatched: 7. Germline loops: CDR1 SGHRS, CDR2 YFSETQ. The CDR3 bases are TGCGCCAGCAGCATTGGGACTAGCGGAGGGGAGACCCAGTACTTC. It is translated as CASSIGTSGGETQYF.

The CDR3 bases are TGTGCCAGCAGTGAAAGGACAGACCTCTATGGCTACACCTTC. As protein: CASSERTDLYGYTF. This chain links TRBV2 with TRBJ1-2; D possibly corresponds to TRBD1 (6 bases). Trimming cost V 2 bases and J 4 bases, with 11 bases left between them. The CDR3 has 14 residues. Per germline, CDR1 SNHLY and CDR2 FYNNEI.